The 25 T cell receptor beta chains listed next were all sequenced from one sample in a study of blood T cells in healthy people across ages. Combining a sample-barcoded 5' primer with a J-beta primer mix, a second PCR ran for roughly 6 to 12 cycles. TCRdb fed the 5' RACE reads into MiXCR, producing one record per CDR3 protein. This table has 450,000 to 700,000 distinct CDR3 sequences, roughly 28% appearing once. The specimen was blood. These TCRs come from a woman in her seventies in good health.

The chain combines TRBV30 with TRBJ1-2; a weak D match, TRBD1 (5 bases). In germline, CDR1 is GTSNPN, CDR2 SVGIG (reference sequence). CDR3 length: 12 residues. V was cut by 5 bases and J by 12 bases, with 19 bases left in between. The CDR3: CAWREGPRDHTF. The CDR3 DNA reads as TGTGCCTGGCGGGAGGGACCCCGGGATCACACCTTC.

This clonotype was observed a handful of times. The chain couples TRBV7-2 to TRBJ1-6; D perhaps matches TRBD1 (6 bases). The CDR3 covers 13 residues. CDR1 is SGHTA, CDR2 FQGNSA, per germline. V lost 5 bases and J lost 10, with 12 bases in between. The CDR3 loop reads CASSTKGVSPLHF. The CDR3, as DNA: TGTGCCAGCAGCACGAAGGGGGTGTCACCCCTCCACTTT.

This clonotype was seen more than once but under ten times. The V call is TRBV7-9, the J call TRBJ2-1; no definite D call. The CDR3 runs to 13 residues. Germline V gene data show CDR1 as SEHNR and CDR2 as FQNEAQ (reference sequence). Trimming removed 3 bases from V and 7 bases from J, with 10 bases in between. The CDR3 here is CASSLDGPNEQFF. DNA of the CDR3: TGTGCCAGCAGCTTGGACGGACCGAATGAGCAGTTCTTC.

This clonotype was seen only a few times. The chain has TRBV5-1 and TRBJ2-7, with TRBD1 as a possible D gene (6 bases). V dropped 0 bases and J dropped 3 bases, with 13 bases sitting between them. The CDR3 loop spans 15 amino acids. Germline V lookup: CDR1 SGHRS, CDR2 YFSETQ. In nucleotides, the CDR3 is TGCGCCAGCAGCTTGGTCAGGGGCCCAAACTACGAGCAGTACTTC. Protein sequence: CASSLVRGPNYEQYF.

This rearrangement joins TRBV29-1 to TRBJ2-7; D remains ambiguous. CDR1 and CDR2 (germline): SQVTM, ANQGSEA. The CDR3 extends over 12 amino acids. Trimming left V 6 bases short and J 7 bases short, with 16 bases between. The CDR3 sequence: CSVMVLMGEQYF. CDR3 nucleotides: TGCAGCGTGATGGTTTTAATGGGTGAGCAGTACTTC.

This clonotype was counted only a few times. The chain joins TRBV5-6 to TRBJ2-3; tentatively, D is TRBD2 (7 bases). V lost 4 bases, J lost 1 base, and 16 bases lay in between. The CDR3 covers 16 residues. Germline assignment: CDR1 SGHDT and CDR2 YYEEEE. CDR3 sequence reads: CASSRPVGGGTDTQYF. In DNA, the CDR3 is TGTGCCAGCAGCCGGCCGGTAGGGGGGGGCACAGATACGCAGTATTTT.

The chain uses TRBV20-1 and TRBJ1-1; 9 bases match TRBD1. There are 13 residues in the CDR3. Trimming at V came to 6 bases and at J to 6 bases, leaving 8 bases not matched to a gene. Germline lookup yields CDR1 DFQATT and CDR2 SNEGSKA (reference sequence). This chain's CDR3 is CSAAGQGNAEAFF. CDR3 sequence (DNA): TGCAGTGCAGCGGGACAGGGTAACGCTGAAGCTTTCTTT.

The J gene is TRBJ1-2, the V gene TRBV12-3 or TRBV12-4; TRBD1 might be the D (6 bases). This CDR3 has 14 residues. V shed 0 bases and J shed 4 bases, with 9 bases lying between them. The CDR3 nucleotides read TGTGCCAGCAGTTTAGCTCCCAGGGGCTATGGCTACACCTTC. This gives the protein CASSLAPRGYGYTF.

V usage is TRBV19 and J usage is TRBJ2-5; D perhaps matches TRBD2 (6 bases). V was pared by 4 bases and J by 0 bases, with 6 bases between. CDR1 and CDR2 from the germline V gene are LNHDA and SQIVND (reference sequence). This CDR3 spans 13 amino acids. CDR3 residues: CASSSGDQETQYF. The DNA for the CDR3 is TGTGCCAGTAGTAGCGGGGACCAAGAGACCCAGTACTTC.

This clonotype was seen only a few times. The chain uses TRBV5-1 and TRBJ2-2; no reliable D call. This CDR3 contains 12 residues. The germline V gene has CDR1 SGHRS and CDR2 YFSETQ. V was pared by 2 bases and J by 6 bases, with 5 bases between. In nucleotides, the CDR3 is TGCGCCAGCAGCTTACTTTCCGGGGAGCTGTTTTTT. It specifies CASSLLSGELFF.

The table lists this clonotype with a few counts. For the CDR3, the DNA is TGTGCCAGCAGCTTAGAGACTAGCGGGCCCGCGAACATTCAGTACTTC. Translation: CASSLETSGPANIQYF. The chain has TRBV7-2 and TRBJ2-4; 10 nucleotides line up with TRBD2. The CDR3 contains 16 residues. CDR1 and CDR2 from the germline V gene are SGHTA and FQGNSA. V lost 1 base and J lost 7; bases outside the gene matches: 7.

The chain links TRBV7-9 to TRBJ2-2; the D gene is possibly TRBD1 (5 bases). The V and J ends lost 5 bases and 6 bases respectively, with 10 bases between them. CDR1 is SEHNR, CDR2 FQNEAQ, per germline (reference sequence). This CDR3 spans 13 amino acids. The CDR3 bases are TGTGCCAGCAGCGACAGTGGTCCCGGGGAGCTGTTTTTT. Translation gives CASSDSGPGELFF.

The V call is TRBV20-1, the J call TRBJ2-2, with D hard to call. The CDR3 covers 14 residues. Germline V gene lookup returns CDR1 DFQATT and CDR2 SNEGSKA (reference sequence). Trimming left V 3 bases short and J 2 bases short, with 10 bases between. Here the CDR3 DNA reads TGCAGTGCTAGTAACCGGCAAAACACCGGGGAGCTGTTTTTT. The encoded protein is CSASNRQNTGELFF.

In this sample, this clonotype turned up once. CDR3 in DNA: TGCGCCAGCAGCCAAGATCCTAGTTGGTATGAGCAGTTCTTC. Translated: CASSQDPSWYEQFF. The chain carries TRBV4-1 and TRBJ2-1; no reliable D call. The CDR3 contains 14 residues. Germline assignment: CDR1 MGHRA and CDR2 YSYEKL. Trimming cost V 0 bases and J 8 bases, with 11 bases left between them.

The rearrangement links TRBV14 to TRBJ2-1, with D possibly TRBD2 on 5 matching bases. The CDR3 sequence is 14 residues long. Between the trimmed V and J ends, which lost 2 bases and 8 bases, there was a span of 13 bases. Germline CDR1 is SGHDN and CDR2 is FVKESK. The CDR3 here is CASSQTYGGYEQFF. CDR3 sequence (DNA): TGTGCCAGCAGCCAAACCTACGGCGGGTATGAGCAGTTCTTC.

J is TRBJ2-5 and V is TRBV20-1, with TRBD2 matching 12 bases. CDR1 DFQATT and CDR2 SNEGSKA come from the germline V gene (reference sequence). This CDR3 spans 15 amino acids. V was pared by 1 base and J by 3 bases, with 3 bases of the junction left unmatched. The CDR3, as DNA: TGCAGTGCTAGAGGCCGACTAGCGGGAGAAGAGACCCAGTACTTC. Translation gives CSARGRLAGEETQYF.

The chain recombines TRBV20-1 with TRBJ2-3; D possibly corresponds to TRBD1 (5 bases). The germline V gene encodes CDR1 DFQATT and CDR2 SNEGSKA (reference sequence). The V and J ends lost 6 bases and 3 bases respectively, with 13 bases between them. This CDR3 region has 13 residues. The DNA of the CDR3 is TGCAGTGCCGGTTTCAGGGCGACAGATACGCAGTATTTT. Its translation is CSAGFRATDTQYF.

The chain is built from TRBV5-1 and TRBJ2-1; unclear D gene. The CDR3 length is 13 residues. Trimming removed 6 bases at V and 10 bases at J, with 17 bases between. Germline lookup yields CDR1 SGHRS and CDR2 YFSETQ. The CDR3 DNA is TGCGCCAGCACCGAACCCGAGCTTGGGGAGCAGTTCTTC. It encodes CASTEPELGEQFF.

The table lists this clonotype with a few counts. The chain combines TRBV29-1 with TRBJ1-1; possibly TRBD1 for D (5 bases). The CDR3 is made up of 13 amino acids. V was shortened by 7 bases and J by 0 bases, with 12 bases between the two germline ends. Per germline, CDR1 SQVTM and CDR2 ANQGSEA. For the CDR3, the DNA is TGCAGCGCCGCTGGGACGATGAACACTGAAGCTTTCTTT. Amino acids: CSAAGTMNTEAFF.

This clonotype was seen a few times. The V and J genes are TRBV7-8 and TRBJ2-5; possible D gene TRBD1, 7 bases. The germline V gene encodes CDR1 SGHVS and CDR2 FQNEAQ. V dropped 5 bases and J dropped 3 bases, with 16 bases sitting between them. CDR3 length: 15 amino acids. The CDR3 DNA follows: TGTGCCAGCAGCCCAGGGGGGCCGTTAGAAGAGACCCAGTACTTC. Its protein is CASSPGGPLEETQYF.

In its sample, this clonotype was seen a few times. V and J are TRBV6-2 or TRBV6-3 and TRBJ2-5; D remains unclear. The assigned J gene may be wrong: the sequence end matches TRBJ2-1 better. The length of the CDR3 is 16 residues. Germline V CDR1 and CDR2: MNHEY, SVGEGT. The CDR3 protein is CASRTRPSSSYNEQFF. In nucleotides, the CDR3 is TGTGCCAGCAGGACCCGACCCTCTTCCTCCTACAATGAGCAGTTCTTC.

J is TRBJ2-4 and V is TRBV4-1; TRBD2 agrees at 7 bases. Germline V gene sequence: CDR1 MGHRA, CDR2 YSYEKL. V trimming: 4 bases; J trimming: 8 bases; junction bases outside the gene matches: 8. There are 14 residues in the CDR3. The CDR3 loop reads CASSLRLAQDIQYF. DNA of the CDR3: TGCGCCAGCAGCCTCAGACTAGCCCAGGACATTCAGTACTTC.

This clonotype was observed a handful of times. The chain has TRBV6-2 or TRBV6-3 and TRBJ1-1; D gene ambiguous. V was cut by 0 bases and J by 5 bases, with 16 bases left in between. The CDR3 spans 16 residues. Germline CDR1 is MNHEY and CDR2 is SVGEGT. This CDR3 is CASSYSPVIRGTEAFF. The CDR3 coding sequence is TGTGCCAGCAGTTACTCCCCCGTTATCCGGGGAACTGAAGCTTTCTTT.

The chain has TRBV7-2 and TRBJ1-4; 9 positions agree with TRBD1. CDR1 and CDR2 from the germline V gene are SGHTA and FQGNSA. This CDR3 has 15 residues. V lost 1 base and J lost 8; bases outside the gene matches: 5. CDR3 in DNA: TGTGCCAGCAGCTTAGTAACAGGGGGCAGAGAAAAACTGTTTTTT. It is translated as CASSLVTGGREKLFF.

Details on this clonotype: At one of its ends the junction is not consistent with the germline gene, which may arise from a read error. The chain employs TRBV9 and TRBJ2-7; the D is unclear. CDR3 length: 14 amino acids. Germline V gene lookup returns CDR1 SGDLS and CDR2 YYNGEE. The CDR3: CVSTASANSYEQYF. As DNA, the CDR3 is TGTGTCAGCACCGCATCCGCGAATTCCTACGAGCAGTACTTC.